The source of this TCR beta chain is a study of cytomegalovirus exposure and HLA in healthy donors. Study-level points and caveats: Specificity of a few CMV-associated chains for CMV antigens was verified in vitro.

From germline, CDR1 is MNHNS and CDR2 SASEGT. V was clipped by 3 bases and J by 3 bases; unmatched bases: 11. The length of the CDR3 is 17 residues. Researchers ran the PCR with 60 Vbeta and 13 Jbeta primers. The table came from immunoSEQ multiplex PCR; TCRdb's copy has only in-frame clones and leaves some out. This sample contains about 96,000 clones. Notes on this clone: Antigen: not known.

Sequencing used PBMCs. The receptor's source is a woman aged 25 to 39 in good health and CMV-seronegative. The chain combines TRBV6-1 with TRBJ1-1; 9 nucleotides agree with TRBD1. DNA of the CDR3: TGTGCCAGCAGTGATTCTCGGGGGACAGGGTTGGACACTGAAGCTTTCTTT. The encoded protein is CASSDSRGTGLDTEAFF.